This T cell receptor beta chain was sequenced during a study of blood T cell repertoires in COVID-19. Study-level background: From the United States, Italy and Spain came samples of acute and convalescent COVID-19.

This clone was found once. As processed by the authors: Reference gene primer amplification yielded estimated nucleated cell counts. Generated by immunoSEQ multiplex PCR, the TCRdb table keeps only in-frame clones and is missing some. V and J calls and clone size are as listed in that table; D and trimming were resolved from the DNA. The sample holds about 100,000 clones, 90% seen once. This CDR3 has 13 amino acids. Trimming at V came to 5 bases and at J to 3 bases, leaving 2 bases not matched to a gene. Germline V gene data show CDR1 as KGHSH and CDR2 as LQKENI. Sequenced material: peripheral blood. This receptor was obtained from a man between 18 and 35 years old with COVID-19, enrolled during active disease. This chain links TRBV18 with TRBJ2-7; 9 nucleotides line up with TRBD1. CDR3 region: CASSTTGGYEQYF. The CDR3 DNA sequence: TGTGCCAGCTCAACGACAGGGGGCTACGAGCAGTACTTC.